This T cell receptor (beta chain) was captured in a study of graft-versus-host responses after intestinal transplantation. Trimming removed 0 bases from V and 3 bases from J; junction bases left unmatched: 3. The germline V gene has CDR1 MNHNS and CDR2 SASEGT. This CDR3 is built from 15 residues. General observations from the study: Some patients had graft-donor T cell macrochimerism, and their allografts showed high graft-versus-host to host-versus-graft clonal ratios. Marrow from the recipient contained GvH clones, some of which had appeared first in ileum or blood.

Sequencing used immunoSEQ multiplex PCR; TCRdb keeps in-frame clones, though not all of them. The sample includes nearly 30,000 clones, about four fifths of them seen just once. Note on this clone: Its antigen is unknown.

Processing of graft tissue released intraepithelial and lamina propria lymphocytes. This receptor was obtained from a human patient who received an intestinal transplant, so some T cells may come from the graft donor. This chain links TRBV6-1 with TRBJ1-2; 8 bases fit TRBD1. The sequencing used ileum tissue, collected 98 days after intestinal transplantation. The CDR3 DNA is TGTGCCAGCAGTGAAGCTATACAGGGGGACTATGGCTACACCTTC. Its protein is CASSEAIQGDYGYTF.